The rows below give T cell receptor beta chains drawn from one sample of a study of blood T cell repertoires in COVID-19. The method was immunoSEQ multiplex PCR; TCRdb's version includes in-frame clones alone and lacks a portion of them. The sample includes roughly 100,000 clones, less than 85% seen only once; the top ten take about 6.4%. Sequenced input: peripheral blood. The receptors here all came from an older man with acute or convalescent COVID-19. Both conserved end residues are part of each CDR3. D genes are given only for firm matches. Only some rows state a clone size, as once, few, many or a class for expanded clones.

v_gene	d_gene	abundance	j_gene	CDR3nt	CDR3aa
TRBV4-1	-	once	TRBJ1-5	TGCGCCAGCAGCCTAGAAGGAACAGCTAGCAATCAGCCCCAGCATTTT	CASSLEGTASNQPQHF
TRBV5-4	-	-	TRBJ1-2	TGTGCCAGCAGCTTTAAAGGGGGTGCCGACGGCTACACCTTC	CASSFKGGADGYTF
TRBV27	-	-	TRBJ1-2	TGTGCCAGCAGCAGCCTTAGCCGTGGCTACACCTTC	CASSSLSRGYTF
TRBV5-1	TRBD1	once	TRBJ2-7	TGCGCCAGCAGCGGAATTACAGGGGGACGAAGCTACGAGCAGTACTTC	CASSGITGGRSYEQYF
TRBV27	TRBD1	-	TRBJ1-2	TGTGCCAGCAGTTCCCGGGACAGGGGAGGCTATGGCTACACCTTC	CASSSRDRGGYGYTF
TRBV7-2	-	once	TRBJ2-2	TGTGCCAGCAGCTTACTAGGCAGGGGTGACGGGGAGCTGTTTTTT	CASSLLGRGDGELFF
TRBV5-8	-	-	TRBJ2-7	TGTGCCAGCAGCAGTAGGGAGAACACCTACGAGCAGTACTTC	CASSSRENTYEQYF
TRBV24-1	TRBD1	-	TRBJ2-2	TGTGCCACCAGTGATTTGACAGGGGGCAACACCGGGGAGCTGTTTTTT	CATSDLTGGNTGELFF
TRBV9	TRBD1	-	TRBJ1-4	TGTGCCAGCAGCCCCCGCGGTGGGACAGCAACTAATGAAAAACTGTTTTTT	CASSPRGGTATNEKLFF
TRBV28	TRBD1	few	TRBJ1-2	TGTGCCAGCAGTTTATCCCAGACAGGGCCTTATGGCTACACCTTC	CASSLSQTGPYGYTF
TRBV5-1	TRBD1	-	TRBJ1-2	TGCGCCAGCAGCCGACTGGACAGGTCCTATGGCTACACCTTC	CASSRLDRSYGYTF
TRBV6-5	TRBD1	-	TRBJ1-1	TGTGCCAGCAGTTTCTCCCGGACAGGGGGGAACACTGAAGCTTTCTTT	CASSFSRTGGNTEAFF
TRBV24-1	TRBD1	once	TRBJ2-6	TGTGCCACCAGTGACCCACAGGGGGCCGCGGGGGCCAACGTCCTGACTTTC	CATSDPQGAAGANVLTF
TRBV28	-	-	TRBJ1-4	TGTGCCAGCAGTTTGAGAAGTTTTAATGAAAAACTGTTTTTT	CASSLRSFNEKLFF
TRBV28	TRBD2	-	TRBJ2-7	TGTGCCAGCAGTTTGGGTGGCGGGAGGATATACGAGCAGTACTTC	CASSLGGGRIYEQYF
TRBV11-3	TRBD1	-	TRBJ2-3	TGTGCCAGCAGCTTAGGACAGGGCCAGGAGGATACGCAGTATTTT	CASSLGQGQEDTQYF